Described below is a single TCR beta chain sequence and its context. This clone has just one count. The antigen it binds to is not known. Qualities for individual bases were not recorded, and no much larger clone is one base off. The CDR3 starts with the cysteine, ends with the phenylalanine, and has 16 residues. CDR3 DNA only is kept here, 48 bases in frame from base 1. CDR1 and CDR2 are drawn from the germline V gene (reference sequence): SEHNR, FQNEAQ. Relative to germline, V is missing 5 bases and J is missing 3 bases, with 9 bases of the junction outside any gene match. The immunoSEQ Assay, a bias-controlled multiplex PCR, was used to amplify TCRbeta CDR3 regions from genomic DNA. As for how the authors treated the data: The number of nucleated cells in each sample was estimated by amplification of reference gene primers within the assay. To quantify the absolute abundance of each unique TCRbeta CDR3 rearrangement, sequence reads were collapsed and filtered. For each sample, productive Simpson clonality was calculated as the square root of Simpson's diversity index over productive rearrangements. TCRdb holds this immuneACCESS table with in-frame rearrangements only. Some clones are missing; in checked studies, unresolved V genes explain under half, and the rest has no known cause. V, J and clone size were drawn from that table, and D and trimming were deduced from the DNA. The sample has about 190,000 clones on record, under 80% of them singletons. Of the sample, around 12% is held by the ten largest clones.

The data were obtained in a study of blood T cell repertoires in COVID-19 (TCRdb year 2020). As for the study more broadly: Samples covering the acute and convalescent phases of COVID-19 were provided by collaborators in the United States, Italy and Spain. The repertoires were made available in a free public database intended to serve as a resource for research on the immune response to SARS-CoV-2. The material from the prospective study consisted of cDNA or gDNA derived from T cells, B-cell-depleted T cells, or PBMCs. Where available, HLA class I and class II types were obtained from metadata supplied by the sample provider rather than from assay-based typing. Sample metadata almost always included a de-identified subject ID, COVID-19 status, age in years and sex. Samples were obtained from the ongoing ImmuneRACE study (first 160 participants) and from some 1,300 subjects provided by 6 global collaborators. Subjects who had been exposed to COVID-19, were actively infected with it, or had recovered from it provided the deeply sampled blood TCRbeta repertoires that made up the dataset. Overall results and qualifications from the work: How much clinical and demographic metadata was included differed by source and by participant, and the metadata was provided uncurated.

Collaborating institutions collected whole blood in K2EDTA tubes following their own protocols. For TCRbeta analysis, collaborators shipped samples as frozen whole blood, isolated PBMCs, or DNA extracted from either of those sample types. This clonotype was obtained from a woman aged 50 to 60 with acute or convalescent COVID-19. The sequence links TRBV7-9 to TRBJ2-3; a stretch of 9 junction bases matches TRBD2. Sample: peripheral blood. The nucleotides are TGTGCCAGCAGCCCCGATGGGGCGGGAGGGACAGATACGCAGTATTTT. Its product reads: CASSPDGAGGTDTQYF.